Listed here are 13 T cell receptor beta chains from one sample, sequenced in a study of CD8 T cells in ankylosing spondylitis. MiXCR, run by TCRdb on the 5' RACE reads, gives a single entry per CDR3 protein. The sample comprises 130,000 or so distinct CDR3 sequences, about an eighth of which are singletons, and about 4% rests with the top ten. The sample comprised blood, either unsorted or a sorted T cell fraction (not recorded which). The receptors shown here come from a female donor with ankylosing spondylitis or in good health (not recorded which).

The rearrangement links TRBV11-1 to TRBJ2-4, with D maybe TRBD1 (6 bases). Deletions cut 5 bases from V and 0 bases from J, with 11 bases between. The CDR3 has 15 amino acids. Germline CDR1 is SGHAT and CDR2 is FQDESV (reference sequence). The DNA of the CDR3 is TGTGCCAGCAGCGAAGACAGGAGAGCCAAAAACATTCAGTACTTC. The encoded protein is CASSEDRRAKNIQYF.

There are many counts of this clonotype. This chain uses TRBV29-1 with TRBJ1-2, with D tentatively TRBD1 (5 bases). Trimming removed 4 bases from V and 7 bases from J, with 13 bases in between. The CDR3 is 12 amino acids. Germline CDR1 reads SQVTM; CDR2 reads ANQGSEA. The chain's CDR3 is CSVGHWGAGYTF. CDR3 bases: TGCAGCGTTGGGCATTGGGGCGCTGGCTACACCTTC. Supplemented by reference TRBV29-1 and TRBJ1-2, the full variable domain reads SAVISQKPSRDICQRGTSLTIQCQVDSQVTMMFWYRQQPGQSLTLIATANQGSEATYESGFVIDKFPISRPNLTFSTLTVSNMSPEDSSIYLCSVGHWGAGYTFGSGTRLTVV.

Many counts were recorded for this clonotype. The V call is TRBV5-1, the J call TRBJ1-2; 11 positions match TRBD1. V shed 0 bases, J shed 6 bases, and the junction held 4 bases outside the gene matches. The CDR3 contains 15 residues. The germline gives CDR1 SGHRS, CDR2 YFSETQ. CDR3 sequence: CASSLGRTGGDGYTF. CDR3 sequence (DNA): TGCGCCAGCAGCTTGGGTAGGACAGGGGGCGATGGCTACACCTTC. The whole variable domain, remainder taken from reference TRBV5-1 and TRBJ1-2, is KAGVTQTPRYLIKTRGQQVTLSCSPISGHRSVSWYQQTPGQGLQFLFEYFSETQRNKGNFPGRFSGRQFSNSRSEMNVSTLELGDSALYLCASSLGRTGGDGYTFGSGTRLTVV.

This clonotype has a count of ten or more. CDR3 in DNA: TGTGCCAGCAGGTCGCCGTTCGGAAACACCATATATTTT. This codes for CASRSPFGNTIYF. V usage is TRBV27 and J usage is TRBJ1-3, with D unresolved. Germline V CDR1 and CDR2: MNHEY, SMNVEV (reference sequence). The CDR3 has 13 residues. The V end lost 6 bases, the J end lost 4 bases, and 10 bases lay between the germline ends.

This clonotype was seen many times. The rearrangement links TRBV12-3 or TRBV12-4 to TRBJ2-6; D remains ambiguous. V was clipped by 5 bases and J by 0 bases, with 8 bases between them. This CDR3 comprises 15 residues. In DNA form, the CDR3 reads TGTGCCAGCAGTCCGTCCAACTCTGGGGCCAACGTCCTGACTTTC. Its translation: CASSPSNSGANVLTF.

This clonotype was observed many times. The rearrangement joins TRBV30 to TRBJ1-4; D ambiguous. The CDR3 consists of 13 residues. The V gene lost 5 bases and the J gene lost 0 bases, with 7 bases spanning the gap. The germline V gene has CDR1 GTSNPN and CDR2 SVGIG (reference sequence). The CDR3 region has the DNA TGTGCCTGGCAGGCAGCAACTAATGAAAAACTGTTTTTT. Its translation is CAWQAATNEKLFF. Variable domain in full (rest from reference TRBV30 and TRBJ1-4): SQTIHQWPATLVQPVGSPLSLECTVEGTSNPNLYWYRQAAGRGLQLLFYSVGIGQISSEVPQNLSASRPQDRQFILSSKKLLLSDSGFYLCAWQAATNEKLFFGSGTQLSVL.

Ten or more counts support this clonotype. The rearrangement uses TRBV29-1 and TRBJ1-4; 9 nucleotides agree with TRBD1. The CDR3 extends over 13 amino acids. Germline V gene sequence: CDR1 SQVTM, CDR2 ANQGSEA. V gave up 7 bases and J gave up 7 bases; unmatched junction bases: 7. Written as DNA, the CDR3 is TGCAGCGCCTACCCGGGACAGGGTGAAAAACTGTTTTTT. Residues: CSAYPGQGEKLFF.

The chain is built from TRBV2 and TRBJ1-4; D call uncertain. Germline CDR1 is SNHLY and CDR2 is FYNNEI. This CDR3 has 12 residues. Trimming removed 4 bases at V and 8 bases at J, with 8 bases between. The CDR3 nucleotides read TGTGCCAGCAGTGTTGAGAGAGAAAAACTGTTTTTT. As protein: CASSVEREKLFF. The full variable domain, its missing parts supplied by reference TRBV2 and TRBJ1-4, is EPEVTQTPSHQVTQMGQEVILRCVPISNHLYFYWYRQILGQKVEFLVSFYNNEISEKSEIFDDQFSVERPDGSNFTLKIRSTKLEDSAMYFCASSVEREKLFFGSGTQLSVL.

In this sample, this clonotype turned up many times. V and J are TRBV5-6 and TRBJ2-3, with D unresolved. Germline V CDR1 and CDR2: SGHDT, YYEEEE. The V and J ends lost 1 base and 5 bases respectively, with 8 bases between them. The CDR3 consists of 13 residues. This CDR3 reads CASSLPMGDTQYF. The CDR3 DNA reads as TGTGCCAGCAGCTTGCCAATGGGAGATACGCAGTATTTT.

Regarding this clonotype: A read error is possible here, since a much larger clone lies one base away. This rearrangement joins TRBV5-5 to TRBJ1-1; D uncertain. CDR1 SGHKS and CDR2 YYEKEE come from the germline V gene (reference sequence). The CDR3 has 12 residues. This CDR3 reads CAGSFRGAEAFF. The CDR3 DNA is TGTGCCGGCAGCTTCCGGGGAGCTGAAGCTTTCTTT.

The sample holds a few counts of this clonotype. This chain joins TRBV11-3 and TRBJ2-1, with a possible D match to TRBD1 (6 bases). Per germline, CDR1 SGHNT and CDR2 YENEEA. Trimming pared 6 bases from V and 3 bases from J, leaving 15 bases between. The CDR3 consists of 15 residues. The CDR3 spells CASSFTTGIYNEQFF. The CDR3 coding sequence is TGTGCCAGCAGTTTTACGACAGGTATCTACAATGAGCAGTTCTTC.

At least ten counts were recorded for this clonotype. V usage is TRBV10-3 and J usage is TRBJ2-2, with 10 bases identical to TRBD2. The length of the CDR3 is 16 residues. Losses at the gene ends were 3 bases for V and 6 bases for J; bases not matched to a gene: 7. Germline values: CDR1 ENHRY, CDR2 SYGVKD. CDR3 residues: CAISEESGRASGELFF. CDR3 sequence (DNA): TGTGCCATCAGTGAAGAGAGCGGGAGGGCATCCGGGGAGCTGTTTTTT.

This clonotype showed up many times. J is TRBJ1-4 and V is TRBV9; no firm D call. This CDR3 spans 16 amino acids. Germline V gene sequence: CDR1 SGDLS, CDR2 YYNGEE. V was trimmed by 3 bases and J by 0 bases, leaving 12 bases between them. In nucleotides, the CDR3 is TGTGCCAGCAGCGGTCGGACGGATGCAACTAATGAAAAACTGTTTTTT. Its protein product is CASSGRTDATNEKLFF.